One sample yielded the 10 T cell receptor beta chains listed below, sequenced in a study of vaccination and CD4 T cells after COVID-19. The Oncomine TCR Beta short-read assay sequenced DNA from cultured CD4+ T cells. TCRdb passed the PCR reads through MiXCR, listing each CDR3 protein once. The sample holds under 20,000 distinct CDR3 sequences; about 56% are singletons and the top ten take roughly 7%. Their recognized antigens are unknown. As for treatment: approximately nine-day PBMC culture with coronavirus spike peptide pools or control peptides (ViraFEST assay). This sample comprised CD4+ T cells from blood, cultured in vitro, obtained before SARS-CoV-2 vaccination. The receptors here all came from a human donor who had recovered from COVID-19.

This clonotype came up a few times. The chain carries TRBV20-1 and TRBJ2-1; 7 bases are shared with TRBD2. CDR3 length equals 18 residues. Per germline, CDR1 DFQATT and CDR2 SNEGSKA (reference sequence). V lost 3 bases and J lost 3; bases outside the gene matches: 17. The CDR3 coding sequence is TGCAGTGCTAGTATTAGGGAGGGCGGGAGAGGTCTCTACAATGAGCAGTTCTTC. Translated, it gives CSASIREGGRGLYNEQFF.

The chain links TRBV20-1 to TRBJ2-1; 12 bases map to TRBD2. The length of the CDR3 is 21 residues. Germline CDR1 DFQATT, CDR2 SNEGSKA (reference sequence). The V gene end was trimmed by 5 bases and the J gene end by 0 bases; junction bases not matched to a gene: 20. The CDR3 loop is CSAQRSGGLAGGVSSYNEQFF. CDR3 in DNA: TGCAGTGCTCAAAGGTCTGGGGGGCTAGCGGGAGGGGTCAGCTCCTACAATGAGCAGTTCTTC.

This clonotype was seen only a few times. Here the CDR3 reads CASSLNDAWDQPQHF. The CDR3 DNA reads as TGTGCCAGCAGTTTAAACGACGCTTGGGATCAGCCCCAGCATTTT. V is TRBV27 and J is TRBJ1-5; D gene uncertain. Trimming removed 2 bases at V and 5 bases at J, with 13 bases between. The CDR3 is 15 amino acids. CDR1 and CDR2 from the germline V gene are MNHEY and SMNVEV (reference sequence).

This chain connects TRBV7-2 to TRBJ2-1; D remains unclear. CDR1 is SGHTA and CDR2 is FQGNSA in the germline V gene. This CDR3 is built from 14 residues. V was cut by 1 base and J by 2 bases, with 6 bases left in between. The CDR3, as DNA: TGTGCCAGCAGCTTAGGTCTAGCCTACAATGAGCAGTTCTTC. Its translation is CASSLGLAYNEQFF.

This chain joins TRBV10-3 and TRBJ2-7, with D possibly being TRBD1 (6 bases). The ends were cut back, 10 bases at V and 5 bases at J, with 24 bases in the middle. Germline lookup yields CDR1 ENHRY and CDR2 SYGVKD. There are 15 residues in the CDR3. CDR3 region: CATRGPTLLQNEQYF. For the CDR3, the DNA is TGTGCCACCAGGGGACCGACCCTTTTGCAGAACGAGCAGTACTTC.

This clonotype was seen once. The chain carries TRBV5-4 and TRBJ1-4, with a tentative D call TRBD1 (5 bases). CDR3 length: 15 residues. Between the trimmed V and J ends, which lost 4 bases and 3 bases, there was a span of 13 bases. The germline gives CDR1 SGHNT, CDR2 YYREEE (reference sequence). In DNA, the CDR3 is TGTGCCAGCAGCCCCTTTGGAGGGGCTAATGAAAAACTGTTTTTT. Its protein product is CASSPFGGANEKLFF.

The rearrangement joins TRBV19 to TRBJ2-2, with a weak D call TRBD2 (5 bases). CDR1 is LNHDA, CDR2 SQIVND, per germline (reference sequence). The CDR3 is 15 amino acids. V gave up 7 bases and J gave up 6 bases, with 18 bases separating them. CDR3 amino acids: CASKSPAGPAGELFF. As DNA, the CDR3 is TGTGCCAGTAAATCCCCCGCGGGCCCGGCCGGGGAGCTGTTTTTT. The whole variable domain, filled in from reference TRBV19 and TRBJ2-2, reads DGGITQSPKYLFRKEGQNVTLSCEQNLNHDAMYWYRQDPGQGLRLIYYSQIVNDFQKGDIAEGYSVSREKKESFPLTVTSAQKNPTAFYLCASKSPAGPAGELFFGEGSRLTVL.

This chain connects TRBV12-3 or TRBV12-4 to TRBJ2-7, with a possible D match to TRBD1 (5 bases). This CDR3 is built from 14 residues. Trimming left V 2 bases short and J 0 bases short, with 8 bases between. The CDR3 DNA sequence: TGTGCCAGCAGTTTATCAGGGTCCTCCTACGAGCAGTACTTC. Translated: CASSLSGSSYEQYF.

In its sample, this clonotype is large. The chain recombines TRBV20-1 with TRBJ2-3, with D perhaps TRBD2 (6 bases). The CDR3 length is 13 residues. CDR1 is DFQATT, CDR2 SNEGSKA, per germline (reference sequence). The V and J ends lost 0 bases and 11 bases respectively, with 15 bases between them. The DNA for the CDR3 is TGCAGTGCTAGAGATCAGACCGGAGCGGGGCAGTATTTT. Protein product: CSARDQTGAGQYF.

V gene TRBV7-2 combines with J gene TRBJ1-2; possibly TRBD1 for D (5 bases). Germline assignment: CDR1 SGHTA and CDR2 FQGNSA. This CDR3 region has 14 residues. Trimming shortened V by 2 bases and J by 8 bases, and 15 bases separated the two germline ends. The CDR3, as DNA: TGTGCCAGCAGCTTAAGTGGGGCATCCGGCGGCTACACCTTC. Translating gives CASSLSGASGGYTF.